This T cell receptor (beta chain) was found in a study of vaccination effects on CD4 cells after COVID-19. Sequencing was performed with immunoSEQ multiplex PCR; in TCRdb, only in-frame clones are kept and a portion is missing. The repertoire has approximately 68,000 clones, 78% of them found once; the top ten carry roughly a tenth. Antigen-specific CD4+ T cells were expanded (with viral peptide pools) by the ViraFEST assay ahead of sequencing. Following 10 days of culture, CD4+ T cells were isolated. Prior SARS-CoV-2 infection was absent in the vaccine recipients, as shown by negative nucleocapsid antibodies. Study-level points and caveats: Pronounced clonal contraction occurred in clones induced by infection and by vaccine late after vaccination. Healthy vaccinees showed cross-reactivity with common cold coronaviruses in only 1 of 255 vaccine-induced clones.

The CDR3 runs 14 residues. CDR1 MDHEN and CDR2 SYDVKM come from the germline V gene. V gave up 2 bases and J gave up 3 bases, with 10 bases separating them. To note about this clone: Its antigen remains unknown.

The V and J genes are TRBV28 and TRBJ1-2; weak D call: TRBD1 (5 bases). This material consisted of CD4+ T cells from PBMCs cultured with SARS-CoV-2 spike peptides, taken before COVID-19 vaccination. This receptor was taken from a human donor who received a COVID-19 vaccine. CDR3 sequence: CASSLAGIDYGYTF. The CDR3 DNA reads as TGTGCCAGCAGTTTAGCAGGGATTGACTATGGCTACACCTTC.